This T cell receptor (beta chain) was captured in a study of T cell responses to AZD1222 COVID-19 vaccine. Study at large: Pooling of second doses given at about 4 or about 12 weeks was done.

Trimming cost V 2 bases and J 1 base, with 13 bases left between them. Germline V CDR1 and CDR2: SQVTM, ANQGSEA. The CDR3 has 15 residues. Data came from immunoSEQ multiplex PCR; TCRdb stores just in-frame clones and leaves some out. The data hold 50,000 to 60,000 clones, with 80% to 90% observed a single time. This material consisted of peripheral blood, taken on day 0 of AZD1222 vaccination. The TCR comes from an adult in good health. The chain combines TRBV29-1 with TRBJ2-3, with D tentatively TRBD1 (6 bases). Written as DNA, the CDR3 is TGCAGCGTTGAACCAGCAGGGGCTGGCACAGATACGCAGTATTTT. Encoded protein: CSVEPAGAGTDTQYF.